This T cell receptor (beta chain) was sequenced during a study of human T cells and chemical hapten exposure. V was pared by 4 bases and J by 3 bases, with 6 bases between. Germline lookup yields CDR1 SGHTA and CDR2 FQGTGA. The CDR3 is made up of 12 amino acids. This sample's time point: patch test 1, 2 weeks after DPC sensitization. Treatment reported: therapeutic diphenylcyclopropenone sensitization with weekly scalp DPC. This clonotype occurred many times. Using its own MiXCR run on the RACE reads, TCRdb lists one record per CDR3 protein. The data show fewer than 100,000 distinct CDR3 sequences, roughly 10% seen once.

This sample comprised whole blood, obtained in connection with sensitization to the hapten diphenylcyclopropenone (DPC). The V and J genes are TRBV7-3 and TRBJ2-5; no firm D call. This clonotype was obtained from an older woman with alopecia areata. Some clones in this sample may be carry-over from other donors' samples. The CDR3 DNA follows: TGTGCCAGCAGCTCAACCAAAGAGACCCAGTACTTC. Translating it yields CASSSTKETQYF.